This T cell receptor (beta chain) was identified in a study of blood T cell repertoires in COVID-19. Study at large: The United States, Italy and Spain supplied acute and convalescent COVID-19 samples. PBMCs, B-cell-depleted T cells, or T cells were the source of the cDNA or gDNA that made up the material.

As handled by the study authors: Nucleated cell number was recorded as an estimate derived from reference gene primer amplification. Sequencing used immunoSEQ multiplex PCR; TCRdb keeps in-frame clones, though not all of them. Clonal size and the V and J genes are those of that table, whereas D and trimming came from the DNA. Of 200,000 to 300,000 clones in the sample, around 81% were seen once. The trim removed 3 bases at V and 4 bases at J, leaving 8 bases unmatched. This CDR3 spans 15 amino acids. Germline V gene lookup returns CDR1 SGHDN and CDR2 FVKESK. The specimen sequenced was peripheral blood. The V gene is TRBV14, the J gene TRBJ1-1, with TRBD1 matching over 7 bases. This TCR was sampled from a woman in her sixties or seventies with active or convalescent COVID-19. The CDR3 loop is CASSQLQGLTTEAFF. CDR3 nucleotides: TGTGCCAGCAGCCAGCTACAGGGGTTGACCACTGAAGCTTTCTTT.